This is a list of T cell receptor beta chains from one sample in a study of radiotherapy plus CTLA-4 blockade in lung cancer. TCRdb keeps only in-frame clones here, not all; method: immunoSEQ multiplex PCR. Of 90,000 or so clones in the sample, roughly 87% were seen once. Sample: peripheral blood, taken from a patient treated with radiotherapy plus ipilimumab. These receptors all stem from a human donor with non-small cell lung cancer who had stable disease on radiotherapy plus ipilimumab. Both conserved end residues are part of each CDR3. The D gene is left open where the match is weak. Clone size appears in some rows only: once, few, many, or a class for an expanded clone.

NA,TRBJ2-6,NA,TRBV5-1,CASSLAGAGAGANVLTF,TGCGCCAGCAGCTTGGCCGGGGCAGGGGCTGGGGCCAACGTCCTGACTTTC
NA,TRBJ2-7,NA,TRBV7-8,CASSLAGLKAYEQYF,TGTGCCAGCAGCTTAGCCGGACTGAAAGCCTACGAGCAGTACTTC
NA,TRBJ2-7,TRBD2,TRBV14,CASSPTIAGASSYEQYF,TGTGCCAGCAGCCCCACCATAGCGGGGGCGAGCTCCTACGAGCAGTACTTC
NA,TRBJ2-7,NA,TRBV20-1,CSAAAYEQYF,TGCAGTGCCGCAGCCTACGAGCAGTACTTC
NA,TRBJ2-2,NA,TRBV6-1,CASSEGGAGTGELFF,TGTGCCAGCAGTGAAGGGGGCGCGGGGACCGGGGAGCTGTTTTTT
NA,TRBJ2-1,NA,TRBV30,CAWMKLTGGGYNEQFF,TGTGCCTGGATGAAGTTAACGGGGGGCGGGTACAATGAGCAGTTCTTC
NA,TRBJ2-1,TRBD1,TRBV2,CASKGQQGNEQFF,TGTGCCAGCAAGGGACAGCAAGGCAATGAGCAGTTCTTC
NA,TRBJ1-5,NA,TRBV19,CASSPGQFPRPQHF,TGTGCCAGTAGTCCAGGACAGTTCCCAAGGCCCCAGCATTTT
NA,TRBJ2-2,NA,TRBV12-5,CAGPGRSNTGELFF,TGTGCTGGACCGGGGCGGTCGAACACCGGGGAGCTGTTTTTT
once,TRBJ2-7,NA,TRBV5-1,CASSLDRSYEQYF,TGCGCCAGCAGCTTGGACAGATCCTACGAGCAGTACTTC
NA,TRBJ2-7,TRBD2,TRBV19,CASSIMGLQRTEQYF,TGTGCCAGTAGTATTATGGGACTACAGAGAACGGAGCAGTACTTC
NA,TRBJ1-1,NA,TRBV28,CASAGNVAGGAEAFF,TGTGCCAGCGCCGGGAATGTGGCGGGAGGCGCTGAAGCTTTCTTT
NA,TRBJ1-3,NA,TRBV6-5,CASSPLEGKGNTIYF,TGTGCCAGCAGTCCCTTAGAGGGTAAAGGAAACACCATATATTTT
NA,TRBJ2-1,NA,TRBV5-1,CASSLPAVYNEQFF,TGCGCCAGCAGCTTGCCGGCGGTCTACAATGAGCAGTTCTTC
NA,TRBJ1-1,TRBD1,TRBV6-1,CASLAGQGWTEAFF,TGTGCCAGCTTAGCGGGACAGGGGTGGACTGAAGCTTTCTTT
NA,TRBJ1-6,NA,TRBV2,CAGRPGATYSPLHF,TGTGCCGGTCGGCCCGGGGCCACCTATTCACCCCTCCACTTT
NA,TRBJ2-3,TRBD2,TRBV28,CVVAGASRTQYF,TGTGTAGTAGCGGGCGCTTCTCGTACGCAGTATTTT
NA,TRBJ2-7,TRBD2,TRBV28,CASSLRGSGGYEQYF,TGTGCCAGCAGTTTACGCGGGAGCGGAGGCTACGAGCAGTACTTC
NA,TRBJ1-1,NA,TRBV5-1,CASSPSGTYTEAFF,TGCGCCAGCAGCCCCTCAGGGACCTACACTGAAGCTTTCTTT
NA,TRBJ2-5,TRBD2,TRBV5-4,CASSLGGSGGTETQYF,TGTGCCAGCAGCTTGGGCGGTAGCGGGGGGACGGAGACCCAGTACTTC
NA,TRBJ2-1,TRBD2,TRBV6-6,CASRRDYHEQFF,TGTGCCAGCAGGCGGGACTACCATGAGCAGTTCTTC
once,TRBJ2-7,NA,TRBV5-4,CASSYEDSYEQYF,TGTGCCAGCAGCTACGAGGACAGCTACGAGCAGTACTTC
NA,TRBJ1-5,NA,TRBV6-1,CASSESYRTGSNQPQHF,TGTGCCAGCAGTGAAAGCTATAGGACGGGTAGCAATCAGCCCCAGCATTTT
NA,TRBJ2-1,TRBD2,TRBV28,CAGRTSGGLNEQFF,TGTGCCGGACGGACTAGCGGGGGACTCAATGAGCAGTTCTTC
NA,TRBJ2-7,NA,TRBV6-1,CASRGVSDEQYF,TGTGCCAGCAGAGGGGTCTCGGACGAGCAGTACTTC
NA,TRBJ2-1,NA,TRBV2,CASSETWEQFF,TGTGCCAGCAGTGAAACGTGGGAGCAGTTCTTC
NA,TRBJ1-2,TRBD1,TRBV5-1,CASSPGGQGARGYTF,TGCGCCAGCAGCCCGGGGGGACAGGGGGCGCGAGGCTACACCTTC
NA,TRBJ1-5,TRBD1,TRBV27,CASSPWTGVNQPQHF,TGTGCCAGCAGTCCTTGGACAGGGGTAAATCAGCCCCAGCATTTT
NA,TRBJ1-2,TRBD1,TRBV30,CAWFHRGFYGYTF,TGTGCCTGGTTTCACAGGGGTTTCTATGGCTACACCTTC
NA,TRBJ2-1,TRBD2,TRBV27,CASSYPGLNNEQFF,TGTGCCAGCAGTTATCCGGGACTAAACAATGAGCAGTTCTTC
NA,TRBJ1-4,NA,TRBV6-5,CASSYAQGNEKLFF,TGTGCCAGCAGTTACGCACAGGGAAATGAAAAACTGTTTTTT
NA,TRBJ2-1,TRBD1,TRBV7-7,CASSLAQGATEQFF,TGTGCCAGCAGCTTAGCTCAGGGGGCGACTGAGCAGTTCTTC
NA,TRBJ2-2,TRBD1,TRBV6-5,CASSETGLSGELFF,TGTGCCAGCAGTGAGACAGGGCTGTCCGGGGAGCTGTTTTTT
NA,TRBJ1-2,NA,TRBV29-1,CSDFVYGPHDNYGYTF,TGCAGTGACTTTGTGTATGGGCCGCACGATAACTATGGCTACACCTTC
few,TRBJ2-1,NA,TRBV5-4,CASSLVAGPENFF,TGTGCCAGCAGCTTGGTGGCGGGACCCGAGAATTTCTTC
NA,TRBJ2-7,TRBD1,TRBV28,CASSQRQGGLGAYEQYF,TGTGCCAGCAGTCAGAGACAGGGGGGTCTAGGAGCATACGAGCAGTACTTC
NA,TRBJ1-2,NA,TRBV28,CASSKQGWDGYTF,TGTGCCAGCAGCAAACAGGGCTGGGATGGCTACACCTTC
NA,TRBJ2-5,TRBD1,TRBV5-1,CASSLGTGGQETQYF,TGCGCCAGCAGCTTGGGGACAGGGGGCCAGGAGACCCAGTACTTC
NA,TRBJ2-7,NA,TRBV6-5,CASSLEDSGTYEQYF,TGTGCCAGCAGTCTAGAGGACAGCGGTACCTACGAGCAGTACTTC
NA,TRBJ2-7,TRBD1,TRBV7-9,CASSLGQSSYEQYF,TGTGCCAGCAGCTTGGGACAGAGCTCCTACGAGCAGTACTTC
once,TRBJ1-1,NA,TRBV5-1,CASSLFGGGLNTEAFF,TGCGCCAGCAGCTTGTTCGGGGGCGGCTTGAACACTGAAGCTTTCTTT
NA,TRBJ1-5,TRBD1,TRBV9,CASSVEQGAGQPQHF,TGTGCCAGCAGCGTAGAGCAGGGGGCGGGTCAGCCCCAGCATTTT
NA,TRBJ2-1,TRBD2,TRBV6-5,CASSEGLAGFQFF,TGTGCCAGCAGTGAAGGACTAGCGGGGTTCCAGTTCTTC
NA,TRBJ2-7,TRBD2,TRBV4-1,CASSQLPTSGVSYEQYF,TGCGCCAGCAGCCAACTGCCGACTAGCGGGGTTTCCTACGAGCAGTACTTC
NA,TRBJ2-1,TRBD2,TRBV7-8,CASSLIGTSGNNEQFF,TGTGCCAGCAGCTTAATCGGGACTAGCGGGAACAATGAGCAGTTCTTC
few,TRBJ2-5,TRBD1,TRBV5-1,CASSFRDSGETQYF,TGCGCCAGCAGCTTCCGGGACAGTGGGGAGACCCAGTACTTC
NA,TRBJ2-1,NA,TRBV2,CASSEASGQYNEQFF,TGTGCCAGCAGTGAAGCTAGCGGCCAATACAATGAGCAGTTCTTC
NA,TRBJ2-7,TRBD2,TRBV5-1,CASSPLAGGYEQYF,TGCGCCAGCAGCCCTCTAGCGGGGGGCTACGAGCAGTACTTC
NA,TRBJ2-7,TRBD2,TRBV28,CASSTTSGKSYEQYF,TGTGCCAGCAGTACCACTAGCGGGAAGTCCTACGAGCAGTACTTC
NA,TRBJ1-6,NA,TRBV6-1,CASSEATANSPLHF,TGTGCCAGCAGTGAAGCGACGGCAAATTCACCCCTCCACTTT
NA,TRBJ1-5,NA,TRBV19,CASSIRGLDRYYSDQPQHF,TGTGCCAGTAGTATCCGAGGCTTGGACAGATATTATAGCGATCAGCCCCAGCATTTT
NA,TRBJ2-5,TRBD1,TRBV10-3,CAISPGQTQETQYF,TGTGCCATCAGCCCGGGACAGACACAAGAGACCCAGTACTTC